The 29 T cell receptor beta chains reported below all come from one sample, sequenced in a study of OX40 agonist ivuxolimab in advanced cancers. Profiling relied on immunoSEQ multiplex PCR, and the TCRdb table lists in-frame clones only, not all of them. This sample has 60,000 to 85,000 clones; roughly 80% occur once, and the top ten carry about 7%. Sample: CD4+ or CD8+ T cells sorted from blood, taken in a trial of the OX40 agonist ivuxolimab. The receptor set was obtained from an adult with an advanced solid tumor such as melanoma, head and neck, liver or kidney cancer.

The chain recombines TRBV7-2 with TRBJ2-5, with 11 bases identical to TRBD2. Germline V gives CDR1 SGHTA, CDR2 FQGNSA. The CDR3 length is 16 residues. Losses at the gene ends were 5 bases for V and 4 bases for J; bases not matched to a gene: 9. CDR3 nucleotides: TGTGCCAGCAGCGTGGGTACTAGCGGGAGTCGAGAGACCCAGTACTTC. Translation gives CASSVGTSGSRETQYF. The full variable domain, with the rest looked up from reference TRBV7-2 and TRBJ2-5, is GAGVSQSPSNKVTEKGKDVELRCDPISGHTALYWYRQSLGQGLEFLIYFQGNSAPDKSGLPSDRFSAERTGGSVSTLTIQRTQQEDSAVYLCASSVGTSGSRETQYFGPGTRLLVL.

The chain recombines TRBV4-3 with TRBJ2-3; D is perhaps TRBD1 (5 bases). The V gene lost 4 bases and the J gene lost 0 bases, with 17 bases spanning the gap. Per the germline V gene, CDR1 is LGHNA and CDR2 is YSLEER. The CDR3 loop spans 17 amino acids. Here the CDR3 DNA reads TGCGCCAGCAGCCCCCTCGGAGCGCAGGGCAGCACAGATACGCAGTATTTT. It is translated as CASSPLGAQGSTDTQYF.

The V call is TRBV18, the J call TRBJ1-5; D is perhaps TRBD1 (5 bases). The V and J ends lost 3 bases and 3 bases respectively, with 15 bases between them. In germline, CDR1 is KGHSH, CDR2 LQKENI. The CDR3 has 16 residues. The CDR3 nucleotides are TGTGCCAGCTCACCCCCCGGGGCTCAACCCAATCAGCCCCAGCATTTT. It encodes CASSPPGAQPNQPQHF.

The genes are TRBV19 and TRBJ2-2; 7 bases line up with TRBD2. The length of the CDR3 is 14 residues. The V segment lost 5 bases and the J segment 8 bases; nucleotides outside the gene matches: 8. Germline CDR1 LNHDA, CDR2 SQIVND (reference sequence). As DNA, the CDR3 is TGTGCCAGTAGTCGGTCGGGGGGATGGGGGGAGCTGTTTTTT. This encodes CASSRSGGWGELFF.

This clone has just a few counts. This chain uses TRBV11-2 with TRBJ2-5, with D tentatively TRBD1 (6 bases). Trimming cost V 5 bases and J 5 bases, with 15 bases left between them. The germline V gene encodes CDR1 SGHAT and CDR2 FQNNGV. The CDR3 is 14 residues long. CDR3 sequence reads: CASSLRVRGETQYF. CDR3 DNA: TGTGCCAGCAGCCTCCGAGTTAGGGGGGAGACCCAGTACTTC. The whole variable domain, remainder taken from reference TRBV11-2 and TRBJ2-5, is EAGVAQSPRYKIIEKRQSVAFWCNPISGHATLYWYQQILGQGPKLLIQFQNNGVVDDSQLPKDRFSAERLKGVDSTLKIQPAKLEDSAVYLCASSLRVRGETQYFGPGTRLLVL.

This chain links TRBV10-3 with TRBJ2-2; D is possibly TRBD2 (5 bases). V lost 10 bases to trimming and J lost 4 bases, with 13 bases between them. From germline, CDR1 is ENHRY and CDR2 SYGVKD. The CDR3 covers 13 residues. CDR3 DNA sequence: TGTGCCACCTCCCCCGAGGGCACCGGGGAGCTGTTTTTT. Translated, it gives CATSPEGTGELFF.

DNA of the CDR3: TGTGCCAGTAGTCTGGGGGCTACGTACAATGAGCAGTTCTTC. As protein: CASSLGATYNEQFF. V gene TRBV19 combines with J gene TRBJ2-1, with D possibly being TRBD1 (6 bases). V shed 5 bases and J shed 4 bases, with 12 bases lying between them. The CDR3 consists of 14 residues. The germline CDR1 and CDR2 sequences are LNHDA and SQIVND (reference sequence).

CDR3 sequence reads: CASSDSLGSTEAFF. CDR3 coding DNA: TGTGCCAGCAGTGACTCCCTGGGGAGCACTGAAGCTTTCTTT. This rearrangement joins TRBV6-4 to TRBJ1-1; D remains unclear. The CDR3 extends over 14 amino acids. Trimming pared 0 bases from V and 4 bases from J, leaving 9 bases between. CDR1 MRHNA and CDR2 SNTAGT come from the germline V gene.

The chain links TRBV9 to TRBJ2-3; perhaps D is TRBD1 or TRBD2 (5 bases each). CDR1 and CDR2 (germline): SGDLS, YYNGEE. This CDR3 comprises 15 residues. V was cut by 3 bases and J by 4 bases, with 15 bases left in between. The CDR3 loop reads CASSEGTLIADTQYF. The CDR3 bases are TGTGCCAGCAGCGAGGGGACGTTAATCGCAGATACGCAGTATTTT.

The chain uses TRBV5-5 and TRBJ1-2; 8 nucleotides agree with TRBD1. CDR1 and CDR2 from the germline V gene are SGHKS and YYEKEE (reference sequence). CDR3 length: 14 amino acids. The J segment lost 7 bases and the V segment lost 0 bases, leaving 5 bases of the junction unmatched. The CDR3 is CASSLDQGAGGYTF. The CDR3 nucleotides read TGTGCCAGCAGCTTGGACCAGGGGGCGGGTGGCTACACCTTC.

The CDR3 protein is CSVVSDPMNTEAFF. CDR3 DNA sequence: TGCAGCGTTGTTAGTGACCCAATGAACACTGAAGCTTTCTTT. This chain links TRBV29-1 with TRBJ1-1, with D unresolved. Trimming took 4 bases from V and 0 from J, leaving 12 bases between them. The CDR3 runs to 14 residues. Germline assignment: CDR1 SQVTM and CDR2 ANQGSEA.

This clone is a singleton in its sample. J is TRBJ1-2 and V is TRBV19; TRBD1 matches at 8 bases. The CDR3 totals 12 residues. Germline V gene lookup returns CDR1 LNHDA and CDR2 SQIVND (reference sequence). Germline trimming cut 6 bases from V and 4 bases from J; bases unmatched to any gene: 1. The DNA of the CDR3 is TGTGCCAGTAGCGGACAGGGCTATGGCTACACCTTC. Translation: CASSGQGYGYTF.

This rearrangement joins TRBV18 to TRBJ1-2; D is possibly TRBD1 (5 bases). Germline CDR1 reads KGHSH; CDR2 reads LQKENI. V gave up 2 bases and J gave up 3 bases, with 28 bases separating them. The CDR3 is 20 residues long. CDR3 residues: CASSPWAPGRDGGGYYGYTF. CDR3 nucleotides: TGTGCCAGCTCACCATGGGCCCCGGGCCGGGACGGAGGAGGGTACTATGGCTACACCTTC.

The chain uses TRBV2 and TRBJ2-5; 9 bases align to TRBD2. Near its end, the DNA agrees better with TRBJ2-7, so the J call may be wrong. Germline V gene sequence: CDR1 SNHLY, CDR2 FYNNEI. The CDR3 contains 14 residues. CDR3 sequence: CASRVSGSAHEQYF. The CDR3 DNA reads as TGTGCCAGCAGAGTTAGCGGGAGTGCCCACGAGCAGTACTTC.

The chain uses TRBV30 and TRBJ2-5, with TRBD1 matching 7 bases. CDR1 is GTSNPN and CDR2 is SVGIG in the germline V gene (reference sequence). This CDR3 spans 15 amino acids. The V and J ends lost 5 bases and 2 bases, in that order; junction bases with no gene match: 11. The CDR3: CAWSAARDRQETQYF. The CDR3 DNA reads TGTGCCTGGTCAGCGGCTCGGGACAGACAAGAGACCCAGTACTTC.

The rearrangement uses TRBV29-1 and TRBJ2-2; possible D gene TRBD2, 6 bases. Per germline, CDR1 SQVTM and CDR2 ANQGSEA. The V end lost 4 bases, the J end lost 4 bases, and 7 bases lay between the germline ends. The CDR3 covers 12 residues. The CDR3 region is CSVGEVTGELFF. The CDR3 coding sequence is TGCAGCGTTGGGGAGGTCACCGGGGAGCTGTTTTTT.

The chain uses TRBV5-8 and TRBJ2-7; D uncertain. V shed 0 bases and J shed 3 bases, with 10 bases lying between them. Germline assignment: CDR1 SGHTS and CDR2 YDEGEE. This CDR3 is built from 14 residues. The CDR3 coding sequence is TGTGCCAGCAGCTTGGTTGGCACATACTACGAGCAGTACGTC. This encodes CASSLVGTYYEQYV.

J is TRBJ1-4 and V is TRBV6-1; TRBD1 matches 10 bases. The CDR3 is made up of 14 amino acids. Trimming at V came to 8 bases and at J to 8 bases, leaving 8 bases not matched to a gene. Germline-derived CDR1 and CDR2 are MNHNS and SASEGT. CDR3 in DNA: TGTGCCAGCGGGGGGACAGGGGCGGGCGAAAAACTGTTTTTT. Translation gives CASGGTGAGEKLFF.

The rearrangement uses TRBV5-1 and TRBJ1-1, with D perhaps matching TRBD1 (5 bases). The germline CDR1 and CDR2 sequences are SGHRS and YFSETQ. Trimming stripped 1 base from V and 3 bases from J, with 7 bases between. The CDR3 has 13 residues. The CDR3 reads CASSLLGDTEAFF. CDR3 DNA: TGCGCCAGCAGCTTGCTAGGGGACACTGAAGCTTTCTTT.

This clone was recorded a few times. V usage is TRBV12-5 and J usage is TRBJ2-3, with D unresolved. The germline V gene has CDR1 LGHNT and CDR2 FRNRAP. CDR3 length: 14 amino acids. V gave up 5 bases and J gave up 4 bases, with 13 bases separating them. The CDR3 bases are TGTGCTAGTGGTCCCTCACAGCGACCAGATACGCAGTATTTT. It translates to CASGPSQRPDTQYF.

CDR3 region: CASRRAQGSMNTEAFF. The CDR3 DNA is TGTGCCAGCAGGCGAGCACAGGGAAGCATGAACACTGAAGCTTTCTTT. The genes are TRBV7-9 and TRBJ1-1; a possible D gene is TRBD1 (6 bases). Trimming cost V 6 bases and J 0 bases, with 17 bases left between them. The CDR3 is made up of 16 amino acids. Germline assignment: CDR1 SEHNR and CDR2 FQNEAQ (reference sequence). The whole variable domain, filled in from reference TRBV7-9 and TRBJ1-1, reads DTGVSQNPRHKITKRGQNVTFRCDPISEHNRLYWYRQTLGQGPEFLTYFQNEAQLEKSRLLSDRFSAERPKGSFSTLEIQRTEQGDSAMYLCASRRAQGSMNTEAFFGQGTRLTVV.

The chain recombines TRBV28 with TRBJ2-7; D gene ambiguous. The CDR3 has 16 amino acids. Per the germline V gene, CDR1 is MDHEN and CDR2 is SYDVKM. Deletions cut 3 bases from V and 0 bases from J, with 15 bases between. This chain's CDR3 is CASSFNYGYSSYEQYF. DNA of the CDR3: TGTGCCAGCAGTTTCAATTACGGGTATAGCTCCTACGAGCAGTACTTC.

CDR3 bases: TGCGCCAGCAGCTTGAGGGACGGGACAGATACGCAGTATTTT. Translation gives CASSLRDGTDTQYF. This chain joins TRBV5-1 and TRBJ2-3; either TRBD1 or TRBD2 may supply D (5 bases each). Trimming pared 1 base from V and 3 bases from J, leaving 9 bases between. The CDR3 is made up of 14 amino acids. Germline values: CDR1 SGHRS, CDR2 YFSETQ.

The rearrangement joins TRBV4-2 to TRBJ2-2, with 9 bases lining up with TRBD2. Germline V gene lookup returns CDR1 LGHNA and CDR2 YNFKEQ. The CDR3 runs 16 residues. The V segment lost 1 base and the J segment 7 bases; nucleotides outside the gene matches: 7. CDR3 region: CASSQGDAGGIGELFF. In nucleotides, the CDR3 is TGTGCCAGCAGCCAAGGCGACGCGGGAGGGATCGGGGAGCTGTTTTTT.

The chain recombines TRBV30 with TRBJ2-1; D possibly corresponds to TRBD2 (6 bases). CDR1 is GTSNPN and CDR2 is SVGIG in the germline V gene (reference sequence). The CDR3 has 14 residues. The ends were cut back, 4 bases at V and 3 bases at J, with 13 bases in the middle. The CDR3 DNA reads as TGTGCCTGGAACAAGGGAGGAGGCTACAATGAGCAGTTCTTC. This codes for CAWNKGGGYNEQFF.

CDR3 sequence: CASSEGRAWEKLFF. CDR3 nucleotide sequence: TGTGCCAGCAGTGAGGGCCGGGCCTGGGAAAAACTGTTTTTT. V and J are TRBV2 and TRBJ1-4; the D is unclear. Trimming removed 3 bases from V and 8 bases from J, with 13 bases in between. Per the germline V gene, CDR1 is SNHLY and CDR2 is FYNNEI. The CDR3 covers 14 residues.

The chain uses TRBV7-2 and TRBJ1-1, with D hard to call. Germline V gene data show CDR1 as SGHTA and CDR2 as FQGNSA. The CDR3 runs 16 residues. Between the trimmed V and J ends, which lost 0 bases and 1 base, there was a span of 12 bases. The CDR3 protein is CASSLAARLWNTEAFF. The CDR3 DNA reads as TGTGCCAGCAGCTTAGCCGCTCGACTCTGGAACACTGAAGCTTTCTTT.

The chain joins TRBV27 to TRBJ2-7; D is unresolved. This CDR3 region has 13 residues. The V and J ends lost 7 bases and 2 bases respectively, with 12 bases between them. The germline V gene has CDR1 MNHEY and CDR2 SMNVEV (reference sequence). The CDR3 DNA sequence: TGTGCCAGCATCGGTCCGTTCCCCTACGAGCAGTACTTC. Residues: CASIGPFPYEQYF.

The DNA of the CDR3 is TGCGCCAGCAGCTTGGAACCTAGGAACACTGAAGCTTTCTTT. It yields the protein CASSLEPRNTEAFF. The chain combines TRBV5-1 with TRBJ1-1; no definite D call. This CDR3 is built from 14 residues. Trimming pared 0 bases from V and 1 base from J, leaving 7 bases between. Germline lookup yields CDR1 SGHRS and CDR2 YFSETQ.